This T cell receptor (beta chain) was captured by sequencing in a study of blood T cell repertoires in COVID-19. Between the trimmed V and J ends, which lost 7 bases and 1 base, there was a span of 19 bases. From germline, CDR1 is MDHEN and CDR2 SYDVKM. The CDR3 contains 16 residues. Measured with immunoSEQ multiplex PCR; TCRdb has only the in-frame clones, and not every one. The sample consists of about 180,000 clones, around 89% of them appearing once. The sample taken for sequencing was peripheral blood. V and J are TRBV28 and TRBJ1-1; a possible D gene is TRBD1 (6 bases). The sequence came from a man aged 18 to 35 who had recovered from COVID-19. CDR3: CASTSGGAAGNTEAFF. The CDR3 DNA reads TGTGCCAGCACTTCTGGGGGGGCTGCTGGGAACACTGAAGCTTTCTTT.